The T cell receptor (beta chain) under discussion was sequenced for a study of blood T cell repertoires in COVID-19. Looking at the study overall: Some COVID-19 samples were acute and others convalescent; all came from the United States, Italy and Spain. In each case, the material was cDNA or gDNA derived from T cells, B-cell-depleted T cells, or PBMCs.

Generated by immunoSEQ multiplex PCR, the TCRdb table keeps only in-frame clones and is missing some. Among a few hundred thousand clones listed, 70% to 85% were seen once. This CDR3 contains 17 residues. Germline V gene sequence: CDR1 LNHDA, CDR2 SQIVND (reference sequence). Trimming removed 6 bases from V and 0 bases from J; junction bases left unmatched: 8. The source material was peripheral blood. The receptor was isolated from a woman in her 40s who had recovered from COVID-19. The chain employs TRBV19 and TRBJ2-4; 10 bases line up with TRBD2. CDR3 DNA: TGTGCCAGTAGCCCCTCTAGCGGGGGAATAGCCAAAAACATTCAGTACTTC. Protein: CASSPSSGGIAKNIQYF.